This entry concerns a single TCR beta chain. The record originates from a study of blood T cell repertoires in COVID-19. This CDR3 spans 17 amino acids. V dropped 3 bases and J dropped 8; count of bases not matched to a gene: 11. CDR1 and CDR2 (germline): MNHEY, SMNVEV (reference sequence). Sequencing was performed with immunoSEQ multiplex PCR; in TCRdb, only in-frame clones are kept and a portion is missing. This sample has approximately 75,000 clones, with approximately 90% found just once. This sequence originates from a human donor in a cohort sampled during active COVID-19. This chain joins TRBV27 and TRBJ2-1; 12 bases match TRBD2. Sequenced input: peripheral blood. The CDR3 region is CASSLKVLAGGPDEQFF. DNA for the CDR3: TGTGCCAGCAGTTTGAAGGTCCTAGCGGGGGGGCCGGATGAGCAGTTCTTC.